The entry below describes one T cell receptor beta chain. The data originate from a study of blood T cell repertoires in COVID-19. The CDR3 spans 16 residues. Germline V CDR1 and CDR2: LNHDA, SQIVND (reference sequence). Trimming took off 6 bases at V and 11 bases at J, with 23 bases between the two ends. Measured with immunoSEQ multiplex PCR; TCRdb has only the in-frame clones, and not every one. This sample carries approximately 53,000 clones, roughly 79% of them seen once, and the ten largest clones take 20% to 25%. Sequences were obtained from peripheral blood. The sequence was obtained from a woman aged 80 or over with COVID-19, enrolled during active disease. V gene TRBV19 combines with J gene TRBJ1-6; D remains unclear. In DNA, the CDR3 is TGTGCCAGTAGCTTGACCCGCTTGGGCGAGTTTCCACCCCTCCACTTT. Translation: CASSLTRLGEFPPLHF.